This T cell receptor beta chain was sequenced in a study of tumor and adjacent non-tumor tissue in lung cancer. In the study overall: There were 11 to 13 adenocarcinoma, a couple of squamous cell carcinoma and 1 small cell lung cancer cases.

This clonotype appeared a single time. TCRbeta libraries were built with three rounds of nested PCR, modified from ARM-PCR. MiXCR, applied by TCRdb to the multiplex PCR reads, yields one record per CDR3 protein. The sample yields more than 45,000 distinct CDR3 sequences, 60% to 80% seen once. V lost 8 bases and J lost 2, with 15 bases in between. The CDR3 is made up of 14 amino acids. The germline CDR1 and CDR2 sequences are MNHEY and SVGEGT. This sample's RNA came from whole unsorted tissue. More than 3 cm separated this lung sample from the edge of the tumor. Sample: distant non-tumor lung tissue. The chain couples TRBV6-2 or TRBV6-3 to TRBJ2-5; unclear D gene. This sequence originates from a woman aged 55-69 years with non-small cell lung cancer. The CDR3 region has the DNA TGTGCCAGCGAAAAAAGTGCCCAACAAGAGACCCAGTACTTC. It yields the protein CASEKSAQQETQYF.